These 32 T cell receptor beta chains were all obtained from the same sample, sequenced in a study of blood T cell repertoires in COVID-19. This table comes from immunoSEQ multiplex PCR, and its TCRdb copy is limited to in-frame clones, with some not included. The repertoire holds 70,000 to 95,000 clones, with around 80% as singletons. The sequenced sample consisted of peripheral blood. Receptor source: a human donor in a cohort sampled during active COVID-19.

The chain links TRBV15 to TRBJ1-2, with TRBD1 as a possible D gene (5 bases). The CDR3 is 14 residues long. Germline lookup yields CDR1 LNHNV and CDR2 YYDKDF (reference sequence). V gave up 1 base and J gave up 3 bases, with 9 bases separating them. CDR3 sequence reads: CATSRGGADYGYTF. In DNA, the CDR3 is TGTGCCACCAGCAGAGGGGGCGCTGACTATGGCTACACCTTC.

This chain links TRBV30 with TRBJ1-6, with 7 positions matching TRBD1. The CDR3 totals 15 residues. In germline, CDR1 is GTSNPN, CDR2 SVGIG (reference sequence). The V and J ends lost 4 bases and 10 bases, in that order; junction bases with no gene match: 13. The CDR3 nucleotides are TGTGCCTGGACCCCTAGGACAGGAAATAGCTCACCCCTCCACTTT. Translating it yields CAWTPRTGNSSPLHF. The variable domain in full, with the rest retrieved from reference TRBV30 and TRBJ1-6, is SQTIHQWPATLVQPVGSPLSLECTVEGTSNPNLYWYRQAAGRGLQLLFYSVGIGQISSEVPQNLSASRPQDRQFILSSKKLLLSDSGFYLCAWTPRTGNSSPLHFGNGTRLTVT.

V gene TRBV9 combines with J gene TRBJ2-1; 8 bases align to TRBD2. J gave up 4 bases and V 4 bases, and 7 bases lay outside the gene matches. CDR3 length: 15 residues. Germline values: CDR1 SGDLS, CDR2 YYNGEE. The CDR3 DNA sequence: TGTGCCAGCAGCACCCGGACTAGCAGTTACAATGAGCAGTTCTTC. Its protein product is CASSTRTSSYNEQFF.

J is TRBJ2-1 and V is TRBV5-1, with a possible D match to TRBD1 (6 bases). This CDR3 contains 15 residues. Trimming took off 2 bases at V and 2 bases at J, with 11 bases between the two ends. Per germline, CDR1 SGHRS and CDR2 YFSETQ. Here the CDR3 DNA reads TGCGCCAGCAGCTTAACAGGGACAACCTACAATGAGCAGTTCTTC. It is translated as CASSLTGTTYNEQFF. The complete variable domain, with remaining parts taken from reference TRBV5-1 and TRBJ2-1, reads KAGVTQTPRYLIKTRGQQVTLSCSPISGHRSVSWYQQTPGQGLQFLFEYFSETQRNKGNFPGRFSGRQFSNSRSEMNVSTLELGDSALYLCASSLTGTTYNEQFFGPGTRLTVL.

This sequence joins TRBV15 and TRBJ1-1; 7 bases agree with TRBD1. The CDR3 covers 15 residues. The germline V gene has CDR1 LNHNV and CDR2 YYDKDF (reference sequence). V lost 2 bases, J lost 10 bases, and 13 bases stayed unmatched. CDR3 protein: CATSRSSLIQGLAFF. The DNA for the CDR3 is TGTGCCACCAGCAGAAGCTCTTTAATACAGGGGCTAGCTTTCTTT. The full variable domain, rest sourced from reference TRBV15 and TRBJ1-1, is DAMVIQNPRYQVTQFGKPVTLSCSQTLNHNVMYWYQQKSSQAPKLLFHYYDKDFNNEADTPDNFQSRRPNTSFCFLDIRSPGLGDTAMYLCATSRSSLIQGLAFFGQGTRLTVV.

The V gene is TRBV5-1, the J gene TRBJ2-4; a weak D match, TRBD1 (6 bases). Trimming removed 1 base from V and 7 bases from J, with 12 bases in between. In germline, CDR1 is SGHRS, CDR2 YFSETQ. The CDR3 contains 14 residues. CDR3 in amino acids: CASSLTGSMNIQYF. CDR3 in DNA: TGCGCCAGCAGCTTGACAGGGAGTATGAACATTCAGTACTTC.

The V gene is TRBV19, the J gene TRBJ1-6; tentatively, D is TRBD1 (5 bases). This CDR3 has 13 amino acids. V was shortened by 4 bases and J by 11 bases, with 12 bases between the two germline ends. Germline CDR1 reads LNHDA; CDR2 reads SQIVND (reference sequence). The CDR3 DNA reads TGTGCCAGTAGTACCCTGGGGGGGGCACCCCTCCACTTT. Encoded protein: CASSTLGGAPLHF.

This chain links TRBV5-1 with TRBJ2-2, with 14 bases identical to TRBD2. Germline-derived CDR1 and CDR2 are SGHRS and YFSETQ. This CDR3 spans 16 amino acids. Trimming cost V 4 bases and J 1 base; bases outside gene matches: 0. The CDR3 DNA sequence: TGCGCCAGCAGCGGGACTAGCGGGGGGAACACCGGGGAGCTGTTTTTT. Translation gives CASSGTSGGNTGELFF.

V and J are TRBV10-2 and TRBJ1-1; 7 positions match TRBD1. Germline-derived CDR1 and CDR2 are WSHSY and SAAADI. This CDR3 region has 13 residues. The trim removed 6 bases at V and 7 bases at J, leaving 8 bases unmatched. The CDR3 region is CASRTGPTIEAFF. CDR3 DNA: TGCGCCAGCAGGACAGGGCCGACCATTGAAGCTTTCTTT.

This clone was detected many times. Here the CDR3 reads CASSAQGNRGYTF. CDR3 DNA sequence: TGTGCCAGCAGCGCACAGGGTAATAGAGGCTACACCTTC. The rearrangement links TRBV21-1 to TRBJ1-2; the listed D gene, TRBD1, was not tested against the DNA. TRBV21-1 represents a pseudogene. This CDR3 contains 13 residues.

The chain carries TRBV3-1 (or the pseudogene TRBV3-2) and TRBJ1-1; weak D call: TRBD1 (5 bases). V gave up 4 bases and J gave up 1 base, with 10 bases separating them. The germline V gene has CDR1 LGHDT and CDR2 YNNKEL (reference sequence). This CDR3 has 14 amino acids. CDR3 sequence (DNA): TGTGCCAGCAGCCGGGGACTCCAGAACACTGAAGCTTTCTTT. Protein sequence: CASSRGLQNTEAFF.

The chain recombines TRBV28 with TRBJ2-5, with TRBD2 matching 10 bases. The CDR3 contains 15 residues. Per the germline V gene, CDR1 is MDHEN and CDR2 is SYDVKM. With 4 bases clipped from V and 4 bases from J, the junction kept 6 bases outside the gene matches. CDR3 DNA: TGTGCCAGCAGTTCCCCTAGCGGGGGCGTAGAGACCCAGTACTTC. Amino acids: CASSSPSGGVETQYF. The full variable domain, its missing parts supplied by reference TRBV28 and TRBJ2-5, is DVKVTQSSRYLVKRTGEKVFLECVQDMDHENMFWYRQDPGLGLRLIYFSYDVKMKEKGDIPEGYSVSREKKERFSLILESASTNQTSMYLCASSSPSGGVETQYFGPGTRLLVL.

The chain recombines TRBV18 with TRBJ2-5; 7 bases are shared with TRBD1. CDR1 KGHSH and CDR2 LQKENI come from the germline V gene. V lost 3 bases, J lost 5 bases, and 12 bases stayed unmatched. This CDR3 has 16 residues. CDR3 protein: CASSPLDRARGETQYF. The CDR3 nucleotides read TGTGCCAGCTCACCCCTAGACAGGGCCCGCGGGGAGACCCAGTACTTC. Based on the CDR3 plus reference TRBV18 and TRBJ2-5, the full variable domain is NAGVMQNPRHLVRRRGQEARLRCSPMKGHSHVYWYRQLPEEGLKFMVYLQKENIIDESGMPKERFSAEFPKEGPSILRIQQVVRGDSAAYFCASSPLDRARGETQYFGPGTRLLVL.

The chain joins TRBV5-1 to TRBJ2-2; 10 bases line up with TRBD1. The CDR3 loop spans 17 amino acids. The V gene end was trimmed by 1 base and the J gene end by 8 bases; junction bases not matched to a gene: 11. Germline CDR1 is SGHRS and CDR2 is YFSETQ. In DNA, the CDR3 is TGCGCCAGCAGCTTGTATACGGGACAGGGGTCGTCTGGGGAGCTGTTTTTT. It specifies CASSLYTGQGSSGELFF.

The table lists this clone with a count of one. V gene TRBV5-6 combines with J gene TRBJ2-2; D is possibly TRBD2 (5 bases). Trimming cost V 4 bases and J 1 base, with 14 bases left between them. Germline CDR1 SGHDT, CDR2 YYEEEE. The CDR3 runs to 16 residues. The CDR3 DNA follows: TGTGCCAGCAGCATGGACCGAGGGAGGAACACCGGGGAGCTGTTTTTT. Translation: CASSMDRGRNTGELFF.

The CDR3 DNA is TGTGCCACCAGCAGAGATTCACAAGGGGGATCACCCCTCCACTTT. Protein sequence: CATSRDSQGGSPLHF. The gene calls are TRBV15 and TRBJ1-6, with a possible D match to TRBD1 (6 bases). CDR1 is LNHNV and CDR2 is YYDKDF in the germline V gene (reference sequence). V was cut by 0 bases and J by 10 bases, with 13 bases left in between. The CDR3 covers 15 residues.

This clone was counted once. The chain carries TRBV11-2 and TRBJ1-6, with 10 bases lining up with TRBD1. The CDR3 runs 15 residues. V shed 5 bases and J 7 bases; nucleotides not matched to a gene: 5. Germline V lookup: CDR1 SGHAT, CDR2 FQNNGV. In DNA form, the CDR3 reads TGTGCCAGCAGCAGGACAGGGGGTGGGAATTCACCCCTCCACTTT. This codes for CASSRTGGGNSPLHF.

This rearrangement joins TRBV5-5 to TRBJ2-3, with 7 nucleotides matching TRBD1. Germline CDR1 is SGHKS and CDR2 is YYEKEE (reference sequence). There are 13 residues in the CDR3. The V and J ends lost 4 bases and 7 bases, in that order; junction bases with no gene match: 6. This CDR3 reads CASSPQGENTQYF. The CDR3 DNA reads TGTGCCAGCAGCCCCCAGGGGGAGAATACGCAGTATTTT.

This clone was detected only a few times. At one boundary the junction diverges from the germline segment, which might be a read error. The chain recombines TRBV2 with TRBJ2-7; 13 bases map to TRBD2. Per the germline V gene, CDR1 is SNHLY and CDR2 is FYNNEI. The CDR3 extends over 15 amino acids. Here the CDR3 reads CASQTSGGPSHEQYF. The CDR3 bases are TGTGCCAGCCAGACTAGCGGGGGGCCCTCCCACGAGCAGTACTTC.

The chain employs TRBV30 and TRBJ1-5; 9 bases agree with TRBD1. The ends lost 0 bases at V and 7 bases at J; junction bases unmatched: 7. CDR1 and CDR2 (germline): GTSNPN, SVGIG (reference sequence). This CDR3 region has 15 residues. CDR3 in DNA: TGTGCCTGGAGTGTATACGGGACAGGGAGCCAGCCCCAGCATTTT. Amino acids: CAWSVYGTGSQPQHF.

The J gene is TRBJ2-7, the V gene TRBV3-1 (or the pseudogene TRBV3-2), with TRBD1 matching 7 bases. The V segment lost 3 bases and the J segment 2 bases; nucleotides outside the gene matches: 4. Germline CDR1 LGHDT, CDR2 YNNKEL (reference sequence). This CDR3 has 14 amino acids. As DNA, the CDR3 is TGTGCCAGCAGCCAGCTGGGACAGACCTACGAGCAGTACTTC. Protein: CASSQLGQTYEQYF.

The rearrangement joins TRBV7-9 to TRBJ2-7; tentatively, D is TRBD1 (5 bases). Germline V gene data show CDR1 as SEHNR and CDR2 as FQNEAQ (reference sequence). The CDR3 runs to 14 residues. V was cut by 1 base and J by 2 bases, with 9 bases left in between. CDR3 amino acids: CASSLVPGTYEQYF. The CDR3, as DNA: TGTGCCAGCAGCTTAGTTCCAGGGACCTACGAGCAGTACTTC.

CDR3 nucleotide sequence: TGTGCCAGCAGCAAAGTACAGGGTAGGGACAATGAGCAGTTCTTC. This encodes CASSKVQGRDNEQFF. V and J are TRBV21-1 and TRBJ2-1; TRBD1, as called in the table, went unchecked against the DNA. TRBV21-1 is a pseudogene locus. The CDR3 runs to 15 residues.

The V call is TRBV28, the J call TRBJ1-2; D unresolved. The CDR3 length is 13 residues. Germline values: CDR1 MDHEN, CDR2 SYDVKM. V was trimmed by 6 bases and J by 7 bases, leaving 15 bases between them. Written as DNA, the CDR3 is TGTGCCAGCAGCCTGGGGAGGAATGCTGGCTACACCTTC. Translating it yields CASSLGRNAGYTF.

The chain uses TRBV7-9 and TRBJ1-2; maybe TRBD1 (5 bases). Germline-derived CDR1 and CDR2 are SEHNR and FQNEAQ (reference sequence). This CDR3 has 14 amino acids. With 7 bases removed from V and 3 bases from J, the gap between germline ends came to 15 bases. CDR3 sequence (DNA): TGTGCCAGCAACGGACACCGCGGGGACTATGGCTACACCTTC. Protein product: CASNGHRGDYGYTF.

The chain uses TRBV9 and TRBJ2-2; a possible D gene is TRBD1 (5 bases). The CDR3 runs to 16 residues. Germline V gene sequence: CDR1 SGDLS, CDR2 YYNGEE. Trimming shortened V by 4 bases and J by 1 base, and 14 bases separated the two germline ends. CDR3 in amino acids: CASSSPVRENTGELFF. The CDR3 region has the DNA TGTGCCAGCAGCTCCCCGGTCAGGGAGAACACCGGGGAGCTGTTTTTT.

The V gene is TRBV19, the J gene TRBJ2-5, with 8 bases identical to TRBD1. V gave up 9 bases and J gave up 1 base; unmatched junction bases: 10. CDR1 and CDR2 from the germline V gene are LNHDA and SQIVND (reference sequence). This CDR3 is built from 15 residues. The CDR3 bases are TGTGCCAGCAAGAGGACAGGGAGTTTCCAAGAGACCCAGTACTTC. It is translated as CASKRTGSFQETQYF.

The CDR3 DNA reads TGTGCCAGCAGCCTTGGAGGGCTAACTGAAGCTTTCTTT. This sequence encodes CASSLGGLTEAFF. The chain is built from TRBV11-2 and TRBJ1-1; D uncertain. This CDR3 spans 13 amino acids. The germline V gene has CDR1 SGHAT and CDR2 FQNNGV. Deletions cut 5 bases from V and 5 bases from J, with 12 bases between.

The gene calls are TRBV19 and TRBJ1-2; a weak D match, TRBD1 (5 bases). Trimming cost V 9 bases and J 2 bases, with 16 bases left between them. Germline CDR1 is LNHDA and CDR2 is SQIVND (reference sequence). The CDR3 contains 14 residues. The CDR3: CASRDFSPNYGYTF. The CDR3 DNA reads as TGTGCCAGCCGGGACTTTTCACCGAACTATGGCTACACCTTC.

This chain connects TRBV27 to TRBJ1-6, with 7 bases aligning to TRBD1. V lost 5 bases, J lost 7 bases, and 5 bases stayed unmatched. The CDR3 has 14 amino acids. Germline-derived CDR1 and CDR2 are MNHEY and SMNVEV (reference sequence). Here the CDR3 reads CASSQTGWNSPLHF. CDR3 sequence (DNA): TGTGCCAGCAGTCAGACAGGGTGGAATTCACCCCTCCACTTT.

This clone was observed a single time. CDR3: CASSRTGSQPQHF. CDR3 DNA: TGTGCCAGCTCGCGGACAGGGAGTCAGCCCCAGCATTTT. The rearrangement links TRBV18 to TRBJ1-5; TRBD1 matches at 8 bases. Germline V gene data show CDR1 as KGHSH and CDR2 as LQKENI. The CDR3 contains 13 residues. With 6 bases clipped from V and 6 bases from J, the junction kept 4 bases outside the gene matches. The variable domain in full, completed from reference TRBV18 and TRBJ1-5, reads NAGVMQNPRHLVRRRGQEARLRCSPMKGHSHVYWYRQLPEEGLKFMVYLQKENIIDESGMPKERFSAEFPKEGPSILRIQQVVRGDSAAYFCASSRTGSQPQHFGDGTRLSIL.

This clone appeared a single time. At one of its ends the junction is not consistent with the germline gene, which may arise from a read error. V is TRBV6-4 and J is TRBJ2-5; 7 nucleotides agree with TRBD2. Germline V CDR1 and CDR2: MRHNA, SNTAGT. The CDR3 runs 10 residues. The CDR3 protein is CASSEGGDDF. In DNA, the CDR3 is TGTGCCAGCAGTGAGGGGGGGGACGACTTC.